This is a list of T cell receptor beta chains from one sample in a study of T cell responses to AZD1222 COVID-19 vaccine. TCRdb's copy holds only in-frame clones and misses some; the assay was immunoSEQ multiplex PCR. The sample has over 65,000 clones; around 90% are singletons. Material: peripheral blood, obtained on day 0 of MenACWY control vaccination. These receptors were taken from an adult in good health. Each CDR3 is given with its conserved first and last residue. The D gene is left open where the match is weak. Clone size is stated in some rows and not others, as once, few, many or a class when expanded.

clone size	V gene	J gene	D gene	CDR3 protein	CDR3 DNA
few	TRBV15	TRBJ2-7	-	CATSRVFGTGYSYEQYF	TGTGCCACCAGCAGAGTATTTGGGACCGGATACTCCTACGAGCAGTACTTC
-	TRBV29-1	TRBJ1-2	-	CSVESGGVYGYTF	TGCAGCGTTGAGTCGGGGGGCGTCTATGGCTACACCTTC
-	TRBV3-1/TRBV3-2	TRBJ2-5	TRBD2	CASSHEGLAGGPGGETQYF	TGTGCCAGCAGCCACGAGGGACTAGCGGGGGGGCCGGGAGGAGAGACCCAGTACTTC
-	TRBV19	TRBJ2-3	-	CATGEAGGRTDTQYF	TGTGCCACCGGGGAGGCAGGGGGGAGAACAGATACGCAGTATTTT
-	TRBV6-5	TRBJ1-5	-	CASSYGQGLGAQHF	TGTGCCAGCAGTTACGGGCAGGGTTTGGGGGCCCAGCATTTT
once	TRBV11-2	TRBJ1-3	-	CASSRGVVGSGNTIYF	TGTGCCAGCAGCCGCGGGGTCGTTGGATCTGGAAACACCATATATTTT
-	TRBV19	TRBJ2-4	-	CASSIRGTKNIQYF	TGTGCCAGTAGTATCCGGGGAACCAAAAACATTCAGTACTTC
-	TRBV28	TRBJ2-5	-	CASREGPGRETQYF	TGTGCCAGCAGGGAGGGTCCCGGGCGGGAGACCCAGTACTTC
-	TRBV7-9	TRBJ1-1	TRBD1	CASSPTGRGTEAFF	TGTGCCAGCAGCCCGACAGGGAGAGGCACTGAAGCTTTCTTT
-	TRBV29-1	TRBJ2-5	-	CSVELRFQETQYF	TGCAGCGTTGAGTTACGGTTCCAAGAGACCCAGTACTTC
once	TRBV6-5	TRBJ1-2	-	CASRPGANYGYTF	TGTGCCAGCAGGCCAGGGGCCAACTATGGCTACACCTTC
-	TRBV18	TRBJ2-2	-	CASSPPRGSSSAGELFF	TGTGCCAGCTCACCACCCAGGGGCTCCAGCTCGGCTGGGGAGCTGTTTTTT
-	TRBV7-2	TRBJ2-2	TRBD2	CASSFQTSDTGELFF	TGTGCCAGCAGCTTCCAGACTAGCGACACCGGGGAGCTGTTTTTT
once	TRBV7-2	TRBJ2-3	-	CASSLPITDTQYF	TGTGCCAGCAGCTTACCGATCACAGATACGCAGTATTTT
-	TRBV7-2	TRBJ1-5	-	CASSLTGVKGNQPQHF	TGTGCCAGCAGCCTTACGGGGGTGAAGGGCAATCAGCCCCAGCATTTT
-	TRBV3-1/TRBV3-2	TRBJ1-5	-	CASSPDSAYSNQPQHF	TGTGCCAGCAGCCCGGACAGTGCCTATAGCAATCAGCCCCAGCATTTT
-	TRBV5-1	TRBJ2-7	-	CASSLGSSYEQYF	TGCGCCAGCAGCTTGGGGTCATCCTACGAGCAGTACTTC
-	TRBV5-1	TRBJ2-1	-	CASSSGYNEQFF	TGCGCCAGCAGCTCAGGCTACAATGAGCAGTTCTTC
-	TRBV3-1/TRBV3-2	TRBJ2-7	-	CASSQGRIGAYF	TGTGCCAGCAGCCAAGGTCGCATAGGGGCATACTTC
-	TRBV28	TRBJ1-4	TRBD1	CASSNRGGEKLFF	TGTGCCAGCAGTAACAGGGGTGGTGAAAAACTGTTTTTT
-	TRBV18	TRBJ1-1	-	CASSPRTDEAFF	TGTGCCAGCTCACCCAGGACAGATGAAGCTTTCTTT
-	TRBV6-1	TRBJ1-5	-	CASSESGGRRPQHF	TGTGCCAGCAGTGAATCTGGGGGGCGTCGGCCCCAGCATTTT
-	TRBV29-1	TRBJ1-4	-	CSVVWQNNEKLFF	TGCAGCGTTGTCTGGCAGAACAATGAAAAACTGTTTTTT
-	TRBV3-1/TRBV3-2	TRBJ1-6	-	CASSREDSYNSPLHF	TGTGCCAGCAGCCGGGAAGACTCCTATAATTCACCCCTCCACTTT
once	TRBV6-5	TRBJ2-2	-	CASRPRVWDTGELFF	TGTGCCAGCAGACCTAGGGTATGGGACACCGGGGAGCTGTTTTTT
-	TRBV24-1	TRBJ2-5	TRBD1	CATSDPDRYQETQYF	TGTGCCACCAGTGACCCGGACAGGTACCAAGAGACCCAGTACTTC
-	TRBV27	TRBJ2-1	TRBD2	CASSLLAGAGGEQFF	TGTGCCAGCAGTTTACTGGCGGGAGCGGGAGGGGAGCAGTTCTTC
-	TRBV28	TRBJ2-3	TRBD2	CASSPPRLAGTSRDTQYF	TGTGCCAGCAGCCCGCCTCGACTAGCGGGGACCTCGCGGGATACGCAGTATTTT
few	TRBV27	TRBJ2-7	-	CASSLQVGSYEQYF	TGTGCCAGCAGCTTACAAGTGGGAAGCTACGAGCAGTACTTC
-	TRBV29-1	TRBJ1-4	-	CSATSSGLREKLFF	TGCAGCGCTACCTCCTCGGGTCTCCGGGAAAAACTGTTTTTT
-	TRBV6-6	TRBJ1-4	-	CASTPPFSWGPEKLFF	TGTGCCAGCACCCCGCCCTTTTCGTGGGGTCCTGAAAAACTGTTTTTT
-	TRBV7-9	TRBJ1-1	-	CASSLDFVNTEAFF	TGTGCCAGCAGCTTAGATTTCGTGAACACTGAAGCTTTCTTT
-	TRBV5-1	TRBJ1-1	-	CGSQRVAGPNTEAFF	TGCGGAAGCCAGAGGGTAGCGGGGCCGAACACTGAAGCTTTCTTT
-	TRBV11-2	TRBJ1-4	-	CASSKVGGQANEKLFF	TGTGCCAGCAGCAAAGTCGGGGGGCAGGCTAATGAAAAACTGTTTTTT
-	TRBV2	TRBJ2-7	-	CASSGTPEQYF	TGTGCCAGCAGTGGGACACCCGAGCAGTACTTC
-	TRBV19	TRBJ2-5	TRBD2	CASSPHLAGGGAQETQYF	TGTGCCAGTAGTCCACACCTAGCGGGAGGGGGGGCCCAAGAGACCCAGTACTTC
-	TRBV19	TRBJ1-2	-	CASNEGAGSGYTF	TGTGCCTCAAATGAGGGTGCAGGGAGTGGCTACACCTTC
-	TRBV9	TRBJ2-7	-	CASSVGTGREGSEQYF	TGTGCCAGCAGCGTAGGGACGGGGCGGGAAGGTTCCGAGCAGTACTTC
-	TRBV6-2/TRBV6-3	TRBJ1-2	-	CASSYSPRGSGYTF	TGTGCCAGCAGTTACTCCCCCCGTGGCAGTGGCTACACCTTC
once	TRBV18	TRBJ2-4	-	CASSPPGQSVGKNIQYF	TGTGCCAGCTCACCACCCGGACAGTCCGTTGGCAAAAACATTCAGTACTTC
-	TRBV28	TRBJ1-1	-	CASSLHRVSAEAFF	TGTGCCAGCAGTCTCCACAGGGTAAGCGCTGAAGCTTTCTTT
-	TRBV18	TRBJ2-1	TRBD1	CASSPRPGQGVAEQFF	TGTGCCAGCTCACCACGGCCGGGACAGGGAGTTGCTGAGCAGTTCTTC
-	TRBV6-6	TRBJ1-4	TRBD1	CASTQGVYEKLFF	TGTGCCAGCACCCAGGGGGTGTATGAAAAACTGTTTTTT
-	TRBV6-5	TRBJ1-5	TRBD1	CASRSGQGGNQPQHF	TGTGCCAGCAGATCAGGACAGGGGGGCAATCAGCCCCAGCATTTT
few	TRBV12-1	TRBJ1-5	-	CASSYTGTSGNQPQHF	TGTGCCAGCAGTTATACCGGGACCTCGGGCAATCAGCCCCAGCATTTT
few	TRBV18	TRBJ2-3	-	CASSPRPGRDTQYF	TGTGCCAGCTCCCCCAGGCCCGGTCGCGATACGCAGTATTTT
-	TRBV19	TRBJ2-7	TRBD2	CASSASTSGGRQYF	TGTGCCAGTAGCGCTTCAACTAGCGGGGGGAGGCAGTACTTC
-	TRBV28	TRBJ1-1	TRBD1	CAAVRRTGGGNTEAFF	TGTGCCGCAGTAAGGCGGACAGGGGGTGGGAACACTGAAGCTTTCTTT
-	TRBV12-3/TRBV12-4	TRBJ1-4	TRBD1	CASSLRDSEKLFF	TGTGCCAGCAGTCTCCGGGACAGCGAAAAACTGTTTTTT
once	TRBV7-9	TRBJ1-1	-	CASSLGGQGTEAFF	TGTGCCAGCAGCTTAGGGGGGCAGGGCACTGAAGCTTTCTTT
once	TRBV4-3	TRBJ1-2	-	CASSQDFAYGYTF	TGCGCCAGCAGCCAAGATTTCGCCTATGGCTACACCTTC
-	TRBV5-1	TRBJ1-5	-	CASSLMGNSNQPQHF	TGCGCCAGCAGCTTGATGGGGAATAGCAATCAGCCCCAGCATTTT
-	TRBV19	TRBJ2-3	TRBD2	CASSNPLAGGRTDTQYF	TGTGCCAGTAGTAATCCTTTAGCGGGAGGGCGGACAGATACGCAGTATTTT
once	TRBV2	TRBJ1-4	-	CASSPDSGSREKLFF	TGTGCCAGCAGTCCGGACAGTGGCTCTAGAGAAAAACTGTTTTTT
once	TRBV19	TRBJ1-2	-	CASSLQGREYGYTF	TGTGCCAGTAGTCTACAGGGACGGGAGTATGGCTACACCTTC
-	TRBV10-3	TRBJ2-1	TRBD2	CAISPTKASGYNEQFF	TGTGCCATCAGTCCGACCAAGGCTAGCGGGTACAATGAGCAGTTCTTC
-	TRBV28	TRBJ2-7	TRBD1	CASSSQGQGVEQYF	TGTGCCAGCAGTTCCCAGGGACAGGGGGTTGAGCAGTACTTC
-	TRBV9	TRBJ1-6	-	CASSVAPVNSPLHF	TGTGCCAGCAGCGTAGCTCCCGTGAATTCACCCCTCCACTTT
-	TRBV7-3	TRBJ2-2	TRBD2	CASSLHGTTNTGELFF	TGTGCCAGCAGCCTTCACGGGACTACTAACACCGGGGAGCTGTTTTTT